This T cell receptor beta chain was profiled in a study of blood T cells in healthy people across ages. This clonotype was detected only a few times. Every sample gave at least 5 micrograms of total RNA when it was extracted. The CDR3 covers 13 residues. Trimming left V 5 bases short and J 3 bases short, with 10 bases between. Sample-barcoded 5' priming and a J-beta primer mix drove a second PCR of 7 to 11 cycles. Using its own MiXCR run on the 5' RACE reads, TCRdb lists one record per CDR3 protein. The data contain 700,000 to 1,000,000 distinct CDR3 sequences, about 42% of them seen just once; the ten biggest clones take up around 21%.

This sequence joins TRBV12-3 or TRBV12-4 and TRBJ1-2; no clear D. Sequencing input: blood. The sequence was obtained from a man in his 60s in good health. CDR3 nucleotide sequence: TGTGCCAGCAGTCCTCGAGCGGACTATGGCTACACCTTC. Its protein product is CASSPRADYGYTF.